This paragraph covers one TCR beta chain sequence. Antigen specificity is unknown. All of the isolated RNA was reverse transcribed, so expressed TCRB transcripts were sequenced. About 3.6 million reads on average were seen across naive, central memory and regulatory T cell samples. TCRdb's copy holds only in-frame clones and misses some; the assay was immunoSEQ multiplex PCR. The sample carries about 350,000 clones, about 18% recorded once. This sample is drawn from a study of beta chain features in type 1 diabetes. General study findings and limits: VDJ junctions from type 1 diabetes patients carried fewer insertions and larger deletions.

The germline V gene encodes CDR1 SGHDT and CDR2 YYEEEE. Unmatched junction bases numbered 3, after V lost 0 bases and J lost 5 bases. The CDR3 has 14 residues. Sequencing input: naive CD4+ T cells from blood. The clonotype was recovered from a woman younger than 35 in good health. The chain has TRBV5-6 and TRBJ2-5, with 8 bases that match TRBD2. The CDR3 DNA reads as TGTGCCAGCAGCTTGGCGGGGGGGTCGGAGACCCAGTACTTC. Protein: CASSLAGGSETQYF.